These 21 T cell receptor beta chains were all obtained from the same sample, sequenced in a study of blood T cell repertoires in COVID-19. Sequencing was performed with immunoSEQ multiplex PCR; in TCRdb, only in-frame clones are kept and a portion is missing. The sample has fewer than 400,000 clones, about 92% seen once; the top ten hold less than 20%. Sequenced input: PBMCs or T cells enriched from blood (not recorded which). Receptor source: a woman aged 30 to 39 who had recovered from COVID-19.

This clone occurred once. The chain links TRBV12-3 or TRBV12-4 to TRBJ2-7, with a possible D match to TRBD2 (5 bases). The V gene lost 4 bases and the J gene lost 3 bases, with 10 bases spanning the gap. The CDR3 consists of 13 residues. CDR3 in DNA: TGTGCCAGCAGTTCGGGATATCGCTACGAGCAGTACTTC. Protein product: CASSSGYRYEQYF.

The chain couples TRBV3-1 (or the pseudogene TRBV3-2) to TRBJ2-3; D is uncertain. The CDR3 totals 15 residues. V was clipped by 5 bases and J by 0 bases, with 12 bases between them. Germline V CDR1 and CDR2: LGHDT, YNNKEL (reference sequence). The CDR3 bases are TGTGCCAGCAGCTATTTACTTGGTAGCACAGATACGCAGTATTTT. The encoded protein is CASSYLLGSTDTQYF.

The chain carries TRBV19 and TRBJ1-1; 7 positions match TRBD1. The CDR3 has 14 amino acids. V lost 1 base and J lost 3; bases outside the gene matches: 2. CDR1 and CDR2 (germline): LNHDA, SQIVND (reference sequence). CDR3 residues: CASSIGRGDTEAFF. CDR3 DNA sequence: TGTGCCAGTAGTATAGGCAGGGGGGACACTGAAGCTTTCTTT.

The rearrangement links TRBV7-9 to TRBJ1-1; 9 bases map to TRBD1. The CDR3 consists of 14 residues. The germline V gene has CDR1 SEHNR and CDR2 FQNEAQ (reference sequence). V lost 5 bases, J lost 5 bases, and 6 bases stayed unmatched. The CDR3 DNA sequence: TGTGCCAGCAGCAAGGGACAGGGTGGGACTGAAGCTTTCTTT. It codes for CASSKGQGGTEAFF.

This chain joins TRBV18 and TRBJ2-1; possible D gene TRBD1, 6 bases. CDR3 length equals 13 residues. V gave up 7 bases and J gave up 5 bases, with 12 bases separating them. CDR1 is KGHSH and CDR2 is LQKENI in the germline V gene. In DNA form, the CDR3 reads TGTGCCAGCTTACAGGGTTTGGACAATGAGCAGTTCTTC. This gives the protein CASLQGLDNEQFF.

The gene calls are TRBV28 and TRBJ1-1, with 9 bases matching TRBD1. CDR3 length: 14 residues. Per the germline V gene, CDR1 is MDHEN and CDR2 is SYDVKM. Trimming took 6 bases from V and 5 from J; bases not matched to a gene: 7. In DNA, the CDR3 is TGTGCCAGCAGGCGACAGGGGGTGTGGACTGAAGCTTTCTTT. Amino acids: CASRRQGVWTEAFF.

V usage is TRBV11-2 and J usage is TRBJ2-7; D gene uncertain. Per germline, CDR1 SGHAT and CDR2 FQNNGV. The V end lost 1 base, the J end lost 0 bases, and 4 bases lay between the germline ends. This CDR3 comprises 13 residues. In nucleotides, the CDR3 is TGTGCCAGCAGCTTAGTTAGCTCCTACGAGCAGTACTTC. Its translation: CASSLVSSYEQYF. The whole variable domain, remainder taken from reference TRBV11-2 and TRBJ2-7, is EAGVAQSPRYKIIEKRQSVAFWCNPISGHATLYWYQQILGQGPKLLIQFQNNGVVDDSQLPKDRFSAERLKGVDSTLKIQPAKLEDSAVYLCASSLVSSYEQYFGPGTRLTVT.

The rearrangement joins TRBV18 to TRBJ1-3; D is perhaps TRBD1 (6 bases). CDR3 length: 14 residues. Per germline, CDR1 KGHSH and CDR2 LQKENI. V dropped 5 bases and J dropped 5 bases, with 13 bases sitting between them. The CDR3 is CASSAGVRRNTIYF. The CDR3 DNA reads as TGTGCCAGCTCAGCAGGGGTACGGCGAAACACCATATATTTT.

The genes are TRBV27 and TRBJ2-5, with 12 positions matching TRBD2. CDR1 MNHEY and CDR2 SMNVEV come from the germline V gene (reference sequence). Unmatched junction bases numbered 6, after V lost 0 bases and J lost 4 bases. This CDR3 contains 17 residues. The CDR3 loop is CASSLSILAGGRETQYF. In DNA, the CDR3 is TGTGCCAGCAGTTTATCGATCCTAGCGGGAGGGAGAGAGACCCAGTACTTC.

The gene calls are TRBV14 and TRBJ2-1; TRBD2 agrees at 13 bases. CDR1 is SGHDN and CDR2 is FVKESK in the germline V gene. This CDR3 has 18 amino acids. With 4 bases clipped from V and 4 bases from J, the junction kept 10 bases outside the gene matches. The CDR3 bases are TGTGCCAGCAGCCTCGATAGGACTAGCGGGAGCGCTTACAATGAGCAGTTCTTC. This gives the protein CASSLDRTSGSAYNEQFF.

This chain uses TRBV4-1 with TRBJ1-2; 8 bases match TRBD1. Germline CDR1 reads MGHRA; CDR2 reads YSYEKL. This CDR3 contains 15 residues. J was trimmed by 3 bases and V by 1 base; bases with no gene match: 4. The CDR3 loop reads CASSQGQGTYYGYTF. The CDR3 region has the DNA TGCGCCAGCAGCCAAGGACAGGGGACTTACTATGGCTACACCTTC.

The CDR3 spells CASSAWEGHFETQYF. The CDR3 bases are TGTGCCAGCAGTGCCTGGGAGGGGCATTTTGAGACCCAGTACTTC. The gene calls are TRBV2 and TRBJ2-5; 7 bases are shared with TRBD2. This CDR3 contains 15 residues. J gave up 5 bases and V 4 bases, and 10 bases lay outside the gene matches. Germline V CDR1 and CDR2: SNHLY, FYNNEI.

This clone showed up just once. This chain links TRBV7-8 with TRBJ1-5, with unresolved D. Trimming removed 1 base at V and 7 bases at J, with 14 bases between. The length of the CDR3 is 15 residues. Germline V gene lookup returns CDR1 SGHVS and CDR2 FQNEAQ. Here the CDR3 reads CASSLDDGILQPQHF. The CDR3 nucleotides read TGTGCCAGCAGCTTAGACGACGGGATCTTGCAGCCCCAGCATTTT. The variable domain in full, completed from reference TRBV7-8 and TRBJ1-5, reads GAGVSQSPRYKVAKRGQDVALRCDPISGHVSLFWYQQALGQGPEFLTYFQNEAQLDKSGLPSDRFFAERPEGSVSTLKIQRTQQEDSAVYLCASSLDDGILQPQHFGDGTRLSIL.

The chain employs TRBV11-2 and TRBJ2-7, with a tentative D call TRBD1 (5 bases). The CDR3 runs 15 residues. Germline V CDR1 and CDR2: SGHAT, FQNNGV. V was trimmed by 0 bases and J by 4 bases, leaving 13 bases between them. Here the CDR3 DNA reads TGTGCCAGCAGCTTAGACGGCAGGGAAAGATACGAGCAGTACTTC. Amino acids: CASSLDGRERYEQYF.

The chain uses TRBV11-3 and TRBJ2-3, with TRBD2 matching 7 bases. CDR1 is SGHNT, CDR2 YENEEA, per germline. This CDR3 has 15 amino acids. Unmatched junction bases numbered 2, after V lost 0 bases and J lost 2 bases. The CDR3 coding sequence is TGTGCCAGCAGCTTAGAGGGGGGGGTCACAGATACGCAGTATTTT. The encoded protein is CASSLEGGVTDTQYF. Complete variable domain (other parts from reference TRBV11-3 and TRBJ2-3): EAGVVQSPRYKIIEKKQPVAFWCNPISGHNTLYWYLQNLGQGPELLIRYENEEAVDDSQLPKDRFSAERLKGVDSTLKIQPAELGDSAVYLCASSLEGGVTDTQYFGPGTRLTVL.

In its sample, this clone was seen once. The J gene is TRBJ1-1, the V gene TRBV6-5; possibly TRBD1 for D (5 bases). Germline V gives CDR1 MNHEY, CDR2 SVGAGI. This CDR3 is 14 amino acids long. The ends were cut back, 8 bases at V and 4 bases at J, with 17 bases in the middle. DNA for the CDR3: TGTGCCAGCCCCGAGGCGGGGGTGGGCACTGAAGCTTTCTTT. Its protein is CASPEAGVGTEAFF.

Only one count was recorded for this clone. The chain couples TRBV19 to TRBJ1-2; 8 bases align to TRBD1. The CDR3 has 15 amino acids. Per the germline V gene, CDR1 is LNHDA and CDR2 is SQIVND (reference sequence). Trimming at V came to 6 bases and at J to 3 bases, leaving 9 bases not matched to a gene. The CDR3 sequence is CASSPGTGLYYGYTF. In nucleotides, the CDR3 is TGTGCCAGTAGCCCCGGGACAGGACTTTACTATGGCTACACCTTC.

The rearrangement uses TRBV6-5 and TRBJ2-7; 11 bases are a match to TRBD2. The CDR3 has 15 residues. Germline CDR1 MNHEY, CDR2 SVGAGI. J was trimmed by 6 bases and V by 5 bases; bases with no gene match: 9. The CDR3 nucleotides read TGTGCCAGCAGTCACCCCCCCGGACTAGCGGGCGAGCAGTACTTC. As protein: CASSHPPGLAGEQYF.

The V and J genes are TRBV30 and TRBJ1-2; D not resolved. V dropped 0 bases and J dropped 8 bases, with 16 bases sitting between them. The CDR3 is 14 residues long. Germline V gene sequence: CDR1 GTSNPN, CDR2 SVGIG (reference sequence). The CDR3 nucleotides read TGTGCCTGGAGTGTACGAGAGGGTACCGGCGGCTACACCTTC. Protein product: CAWSVREGTGGYTF. Filled out from reference TRBV30 and TRBJ1-2, the complete variable domain reads SQTIHQWPATLVQPVGSPLSLECTVEGTSNPNLYWYRQAAGRGLQLLFYSVGIGQISSEVPQNLSASRPQDRQFILSSKKLLLSDSGFYLCAWSVREGTGGYTFGSGTRLTVV.

The rearrangement uses TRBV7-8 and TRBJ2-3, with 7 bases aligning to TRBD1. The J segment lost 3 bases and the V segment lost 5 bases, leaving 5 bases of the junction unmatched. The germline V gene encodes CDR1 SGHVS and CDR2 FQNEAQ. The CDR3 has 14 amino acids. The CDR3, as DNA: TGTGCCAGCAGCACGGGACAGAATACAGATACGCAGTATTTT. Its protein product is CASSTGQNTDTQYF. The complete variable domain, with remaining parts taken from reference TRBV7-8 and TRBJ2-3, reads GAGVSQSPRYKVAKRGQDVALRCDPISGHVSLFWYQQALGQGPEFLTYFQNEAQLDKSGLPSDRFFAERPEGSVSTLKIQRTQQEDSAVYLCASSTGQNTDTQYFGPGTRLTVL.

The chain carries TRBV28 and TRBJ1-5, with D perhaps TRBD1 (5 bases). The CDR3 is made up of 15 amino acids. Trimming removed 3 bases at V and 5 bases at J, with 14 bases between. CDR1 is MDHEN, CDR2 SYDVKM, per germline. The DNA for the CDR3 is TGTGCCAGCAGTTTCGAACACAGGCTCCATCAGCCCCAGCATTTT. Residues: CASSFEHRLHQPQHF.